The source of this TCR beta chain is a study of human T cells and chemical hapten exposure. CDR1 and CDR2 from the germline V gene are MNHEY and SVGEGT. This CDR3 region has 12 residues. About this clonotype: Relative to the germline gene, one junction end is altered; a read error may explain this.

A single record per CDR3 protein comes from TCRdb applying MiXCR to the RACE reads. The table records some 90,000 distinct CDR3 sequences, about 8.6% of them present only once. As to time point: healthy volunteer bleed at 2 weeks. Total RNA was isolated from whole blood that had not been fractionated. The TCR was taken from a female donor in good health. Some clones in this sample may be carry-over from other donors' samples. The V and J genes are TRBV6-2 or TRBV6-3 and TRBJ2-7; D remains ambiguous. The source material was whole blood. The CDR3 sequence is CASSSAVAVLDF. In DNA form, the CDR3 reads TGTGCCAGCAGTTCGGCCGTGGCAGTGTTGGACTTC.